The 18 T cell receptor beta chains below all came from one sample that was sequenced in a study of chemoradiotherapy in HPV16-positive cancers. Generated by immunoSEQ multiplex PCR, the TCRdb table keeps only in-frame clones and is missing some. The data contain fewer than 40,000 clones, approximately 90% of them singletons. Sequenced material: blood, taken from a patient who underwent chemoradiotherapy. The receptors were gathered from a human donor with HPV-associated anogenital cancer.

The rearrangement uses TRBV11-1 and TRBJ1-1, with a tentative D call TRBD1 (5 bases). V was shortened by 4 bases and J by 10 bases, with 10 bases between the two germline ends. This CDR3 has 11 amino acids. CDR1 and CDR2 (germline): SGHAT, FQDESV (reference sequence). The CDR3 coding sequence is TGTGCCAGCAGCTCAGGGTTTGTAGCTTTCTTT. This codes for CASSSGFVAFF.

This chain connects TRBV9 to TRBJ2-2; 11 positions match TRBD1. This CDR3 is built from 17 residues. With 0 bases clipped from V and 3 bases from J, the junction kept 4 bases outside the gene matches. CDR1 and CDR2 (germline): SGDLS, YYNGEE. CDR3 sequence reads: CASSVARDRGDTGELFF. CDR3 DNA sequence: TGTGCCAGCAGCGTAGCTCGGGACAGGGGGGACACCGGGGAGCTGTTTTTT.

The chain recombines TRBV19 with TRBJ2-1, with TRBD1 matching 10 bases. This CDR3 contains 18 residues. V was clipped by 5 bases and J by 3 bases; unmatched bases: 13. Germline V gene data show CDR1 as LNHDA and CDR2 as SQIVND (reference sequence). CDR3 sequence: CASSPGQGFPTVYNEQFF. In DNA form, the CDR3 reads TGTGCCAGTAGTCCGGGACAGGGGTTTCCCACCGTCTACAATGAGCAGTTCTTC. The full variable domain, its missing parts supplied by reference TRBV19 and TRBJ2-1, is DGGITQSPKYLFRKEGQNVTLSCEQNLNHDAMYWYRQDPGQGLRLIYYSQIVNDFQKGDIAEGYSVSREKKESFPLTVTSAQKNPTAFYLCASSPGQGFPTVYNEQFFGPGTRLTVL.

The chain joins TRBV4-1 to TRBJ1-2; the D gene is possibly TRBD1 (5 bases). Germline CDR1 and CDR2: MGHRA and YSYEKL. CDR3 length: 12 residues. Trimming removed 7 bases at V and 7 bases at J, with 13 bases between. The CDR3 reads CASTGPGGGYTF. In nucleotides, the CDR3 is TGCGCCAGCACAGGGCCCGGAGGTGGCTACACCTTC.

The chain recombines TRBV7-2 with TRBJ2-5; a possible D gene is TRBD1 (5 bases). V dropped 8 bases and J dropped 5 bases, with 9 bases sitting between them. Germline CDR1 reads SGHTA; CDR2 reads FQGNSA. The CDR3 is 11 amino acids. This CDR3 is CASSSGETQYF. CDR3 sequence (DNA): TGTGCCAGCTCCTCAGGGGAGACCCAGTACTTC. The entire variable domain, with the rest obtained from reference TRBV7-2 and TRBJ2-5, is as follows: GAGVSQSPSNKVTEKGKDVELRCDPISGHTALYWYRQSLGQGLEFLIYFQGNSAPDKSGLPSDRFSAERTGGSVSTLTIQRTQQEDSAVYLCASSSGETQYFGPGTRLLVL.

This clone was detected only once. The genes are TRBV4-1 and TRBJ2-3; no clear D. V was trimmed by 3 bases and J by 6 bases, leaving 10 bases between them. Per germline, CDR1 MGHRA and CDR2 YSYEKL. CDR3 length equals 13 residues. CDR3 coding DNA: TGCGCCAGCAGCCACCGTCTCCCCGATACGCAGTATTTT. It yields the protein CASSHRLPDTQYF.

The chain couples TRBV6-1 to TRBJ2-1, with D unclear. The CDR3 has 15 residues. V was shortened by 1 base and J by 5 bases, with 12 bases between the two germline ends. From germline, CDR1 is MNHNS and CDR2 SASEGT. The CDR3: CASSEVVAGHNEQFF. DNA of the CDR3: TGTGCCAGCAGTGAAGTGGTGGCCGGGCACAATGAGCAGTTCTTC.

The chain has TRBV7-2 and TRBJ1-1; D not certain. V was shortened by 3 bases and J by 0 bases, with 8 bases between the two germline ends. This CDR3 has 14 amino acids. Germline CDR1 is SGHTA and CDR2 is FQGNSA. CDR3 coding DNA: TGTGCCAGCAGCTTTAGGACCGTGAACACTGAAGCTTTCTTT. Residues: CASSFRTVNTEAFF.

The chain is built from TRBV4-1 and TRBJ1-4; TRBD1 agrees at 7 bases. V lost 4 bases and J lost 0; bases outside the gene matches: 8. The CDR3 extends over 17 amino acids. The V gene's germline CDR1 is MGHRA and CDR2 YSYEKL. The DNA for the CDR3 is TGCGCCAGCAGCCTAAGACAGGGTGGTTCAACTAATGAAAAACTGTTTTTT. Encoded protein: CASSLRQGGSTNEKLFF.

V usage is TRBV11-3 and J usage is TRBJ2-1; 7 positions match TRBD1. Germline V gene sequence: CDR1 SGHNT, CDR2 YENEEA. V shed 5 bases, J shed 15 bases, and the junction held 22 bases outside the gene matches. The CDR3 is made up of 16 amino acids. The CDR3, as DNA: TGTGCCAGCAGCCCCGTTCAAAGGCCAGGGACAGCGACCCGGTTCTTC. This encodes CASSPVQRPGTATRFF.

This sequence joins TRBV19 and TRBJ1-1; TRBD1 aligns across 7 bases. This CDR3 has 14 amino acids. With V trimmed by 5 bases and J by 5 bases, 8 bases remained unmatched. Germline CDR1 is LNHDA and CDR2 is SQIVND (reference sequence). CDR3 coding DNA: TGTGCCAGTAGTGCAAAGGGGGCTGAGACTGAAGCTTTCTTT. Translated, it gives CASSAKGAETEAFF.

The chain has TRBV7-2 and TRBJ2-7, with D maybe TRBD1 (6 bases). Deletions cut 5 bases from V and 4 bases from J, with 9 bases between. Looked up from germline, CDR1 is SGHTA and CDR2 is FQGNSA. CDR3 length equals 12 residues. The CDR3 region has the DNA TGTGCCAGCAGCCGCGACAGGTACGAGCAGTACTTC. This gives the protein CASSRDRYEQYF.

The genes are TRBV11-1 and TRBJ1-2, with TRBD1 identical over 9 bases. CDR1 SGHAT and CDR2 FQDESV come from the germline V gene (reference sequence). The CDR3 runs to 16 residues. The V gene end was trimmed by 2 bases and the J gene end by 5 bases; junction bases not matched to a gene: 9. The CDR3: CASSLPRTGEKYGYTF. The CDR3 bases are TGTGCCAGCAGCTTACCAAGGACAGGGGAGAAGTATGGCTACACCTTC.

The chain employs TRBV11-2 and TRBJ2-7; D gene unclear. CDR3 length equals 15 residues. The V gene lost 2 bases and the J gene lost 7 bases, with 18 bases spanning the gap. Germline V CDR1 and CDR2: SGHAT, FQNNGV. This CDR3 is CASSLSTQSSREQYF. The CDR3 DNA reads TGTGCCAGCAGCTTATCTACGCAATCAAGTAGAGAGCAGTACTTC.

V gene TRBV7-9 combines with J gene TRBJ2-2; D gene unclear. CDR1 is SEHNR and CDR2 is FQNEAQ in the germline V gene (reference sequence). V was shortened by 1 base and J by 5 bases, with 8 bases between the two germline ends. The CDR3 is 14 amino acids. The CDR3 DNA follows: TGTGCCAGCAGCTTAGTCAGTCGGACCGGGGAGCTGTTTTTT. Its translation: CASSLVSRTGELFF.

The chain has TRBV30 and TRBJ1-6, with 10 bases lining up with TRBD1. V gave up 8 bases and J gave up 9 bases; unmatched junction bases: 7. The CDR3 runs to 13 residues. CDR1 is GTSNPN and CDR2 is SVGIG in the germline V gene (reference sequence). As DNA, the CDR3 is TGTGCCGGGGGGACAGGGGAGGCTTCACCCCTCCACTTT. Protein product: CAGGTGEASPLHF.

The chain links TRBV7-9 to TRBJ2-3; TRBD2 matches at 7 bases. The V segment lost 5 bases and the J segment 2 bases; nucleotides outside the gene matches: 7. CDR1 is SEHNR and CDR2 is FQNEAQ in the germline V gene (reference sequence). This CDR3 contains 15 residues. The CDR3 sequence is CASSGGGFSTDTQYF. CDR3 nucleotide sequence: TGTGCCAGCAGCGGGGGGGGGTTCTCCACAGATACGCAGTATTTT.

The genes are TRBV10-3 and TRBJ1-6; 7 bases fit TRBD1. The V gene end was trimmed by 4 bases and the J gene end by 5 bases; junction bases not matched to a gene: 2. CDR1 is ENHRY and CDR2 is SYGVKD in the germline V gene. CDR3 length equals 14 residues. The CDR3 is CAISADRDNSPLHF. Here the CDR3 DNA reads TGTGCCATCAGTGCTGACAGGGATAATTCACCCCTCCACTTT.